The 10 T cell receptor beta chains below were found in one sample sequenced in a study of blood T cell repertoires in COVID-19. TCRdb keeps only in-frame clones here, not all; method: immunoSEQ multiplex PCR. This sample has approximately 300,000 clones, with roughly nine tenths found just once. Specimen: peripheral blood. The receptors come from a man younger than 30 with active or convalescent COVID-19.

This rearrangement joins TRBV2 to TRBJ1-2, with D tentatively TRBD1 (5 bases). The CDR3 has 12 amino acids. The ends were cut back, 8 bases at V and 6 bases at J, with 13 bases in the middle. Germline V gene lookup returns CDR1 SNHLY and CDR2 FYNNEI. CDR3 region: CASGGGFDGYTF. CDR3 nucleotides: TGTGCCAGCGGGGGGGGATTCGATGGCTACACCTTC.

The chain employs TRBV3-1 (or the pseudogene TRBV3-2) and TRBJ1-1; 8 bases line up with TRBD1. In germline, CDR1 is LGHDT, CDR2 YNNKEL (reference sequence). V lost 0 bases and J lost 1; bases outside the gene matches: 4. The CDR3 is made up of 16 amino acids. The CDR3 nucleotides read TGTGCCAGCAGCCAAGATTTGGACAGGGAGAACACTGAAGCTTTCTTT. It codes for CASSQDLDRENTEAFF.

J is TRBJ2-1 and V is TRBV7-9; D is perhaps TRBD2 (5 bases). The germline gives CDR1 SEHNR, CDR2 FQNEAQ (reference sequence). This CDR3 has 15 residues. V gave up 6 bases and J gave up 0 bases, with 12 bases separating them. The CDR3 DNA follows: TGTGCCAGCAGGAGGGCGGAGAGCTCCTACAATGAGCAGTTCTTC. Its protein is CASRRAESSYNEQFF.

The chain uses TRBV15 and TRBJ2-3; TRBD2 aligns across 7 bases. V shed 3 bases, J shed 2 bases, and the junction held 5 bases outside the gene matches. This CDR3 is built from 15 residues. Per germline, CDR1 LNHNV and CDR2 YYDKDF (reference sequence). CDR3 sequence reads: CATSRGGGYTDTQYF. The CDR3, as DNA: TGTGCCACCAGCAGGGGGGGAGGGTACACAGATACGCAGTATTTT.

Written as DNA, the CDR3 is TGTGCCAGAAGCCATATACAGGGGAATCAAGAGACCCAGTACTTC. Its protein product is CARSHIQGNQETQYF. The chain has TRBV5-3 and TRBJ2-5; 7 nucleotides align to TRBD1. TRBV5-3 is sorted into the ORF group, with uncertain function. V was pared by 4 bases and J by 2 bases, with 8 bases of the junction left unmatched. The CDR3 has 15 amino acids.

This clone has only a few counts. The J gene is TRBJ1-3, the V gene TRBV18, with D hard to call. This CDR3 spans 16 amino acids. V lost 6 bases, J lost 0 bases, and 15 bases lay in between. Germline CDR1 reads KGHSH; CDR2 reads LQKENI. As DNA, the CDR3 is TGTGCCAGCTCCCCGAGTAGTTCTGGCTCTGGAAACACCATATATTTT. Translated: CASSPSSSGSGNTIYF.

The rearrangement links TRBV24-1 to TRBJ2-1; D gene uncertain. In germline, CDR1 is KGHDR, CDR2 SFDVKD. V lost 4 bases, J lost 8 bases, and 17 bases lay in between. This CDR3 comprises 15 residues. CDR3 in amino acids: CATSDPMTVGYEQFF. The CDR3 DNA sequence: TGTGCCACCAGTGACCCTATGACGGTGGGCTATGAGCAGTTCTTC.

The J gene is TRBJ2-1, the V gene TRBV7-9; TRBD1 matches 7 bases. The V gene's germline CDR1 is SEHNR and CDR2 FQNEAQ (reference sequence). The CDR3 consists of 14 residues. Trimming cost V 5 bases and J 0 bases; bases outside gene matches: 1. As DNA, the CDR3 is TGTGCCAGCAGCCACAGGGGCTCCTACAATGAGCAGTTCTTC. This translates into CASSHRGSYNEQFF.

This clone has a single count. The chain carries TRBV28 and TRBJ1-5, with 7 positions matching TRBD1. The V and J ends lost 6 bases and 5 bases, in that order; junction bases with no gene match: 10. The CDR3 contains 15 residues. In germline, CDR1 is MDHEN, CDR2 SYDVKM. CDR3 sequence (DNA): TGTGCCAGCAGCCCGGGCGACAGGGTCGATCAGCCCCAGCATTTT. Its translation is CASSPGDRVDQPQHF.

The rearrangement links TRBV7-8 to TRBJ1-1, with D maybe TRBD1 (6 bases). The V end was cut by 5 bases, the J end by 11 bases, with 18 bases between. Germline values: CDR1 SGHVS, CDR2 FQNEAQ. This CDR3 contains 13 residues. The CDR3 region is CASSTHSGVQAFF. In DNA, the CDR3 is TGTGCCAGCAGCACGCACTCAGGGGTTCAGGCTTTCTTT.